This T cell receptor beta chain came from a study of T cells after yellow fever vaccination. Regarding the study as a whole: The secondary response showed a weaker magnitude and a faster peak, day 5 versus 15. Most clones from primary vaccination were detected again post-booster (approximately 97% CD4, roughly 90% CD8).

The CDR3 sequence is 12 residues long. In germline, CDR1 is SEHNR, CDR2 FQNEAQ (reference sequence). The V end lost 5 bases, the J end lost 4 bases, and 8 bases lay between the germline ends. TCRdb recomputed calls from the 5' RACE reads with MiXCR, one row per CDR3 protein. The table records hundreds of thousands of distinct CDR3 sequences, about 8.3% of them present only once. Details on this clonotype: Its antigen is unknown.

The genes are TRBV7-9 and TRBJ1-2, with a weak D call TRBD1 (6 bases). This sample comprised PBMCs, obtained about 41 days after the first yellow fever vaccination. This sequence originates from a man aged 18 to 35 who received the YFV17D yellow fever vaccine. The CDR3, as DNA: TGTGCCAGCAGCAGGGGGGTCTATGGCTACACCTTC. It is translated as CASSRGVYGYTF.